These 14 T cell receptor beta chains were sequenced from one sample in a study of T cells in pancreatic ductal adenocarcinoma. The selected patients with pancreatic ductal adenocarcinoma had surgery but no neoadjuvant therapy. Sequenced by immunoSEQ multiplex PCR; TCRdb stores in-frame clones only, minus some. Found here are 85,000 to 120,000 clones, about 95% of them singletons; the top ten hold roughly 3.1%. The sample comprised PBMCs. Receptor source: a human donor with pancreatic ductal adenocarcinoma.

The chain carries TRBV11-2 and TRBJ2-6; D not resolved. V was cut by 6 bases and J by 4 bases, with 10 bases left in between. The CDR3 is 14 amino acids. Germline CDR1 is SGHAT and CDR2 is FQNNGV. CDR3 amino acids: CASSESEGANVLTF. The CDR3 DNA is TGTGCCAGCAGTGAAAGCGAGGGGGCCAACGTCCTGACTTTC.

CDR3 DNA: TGTGCCAGCAGCGTAGGGCAGACTAGCACAGATACGCAGTATTTT. Protein product: CASSVGQTSTDTQYF. This chain links TRBV9 with TRBJ2-3; D gene ambiguous. Per the germline V gene, CDR1 is SGDLS and CDR2 is YYNGEE. This CDR3 has 15 residues. Trimming took off 0 bases at V and 0 bases at J, with 8 bases between the two ends.

This clone was observed once. The genes are TRBV14 and TRBJ2-1; the match to TRBD2 covers 7 bases. The V segment lost 1 base and the J segment 9 bases; nucleotides outside the gene matches: 9. Germline V gene lookup returns CDR1 SGHDN and CDR2 FVKESK. The CDR3 is 15 residues long. In nucleotides, the CDR3 is TGTGCCAGCAGCCAAGTACGTGGGAGGGCCGCTGAGCAGTTCTTC. It translates to CASSQVRGRAAEQFF.

This sequence joins TRBV4-3 and TRBJ1-2; TRBD1 might be the D (5 bases). The V end lost 1 base, the J end lost 7 bases, and 10 bases lay between the germline ends. The CDR3 has 13 residues. Germline loops: CDR1 LGHNA, CDR2 YSLEER. CDR3 protein: CASSQAGRAGYTF. In DNA form, the CDR3 reads TGCGCCAGCAGCCAAGCTGGCAGGGCTGGCTACACCTTC.

The chain is built from TRBV11-2 and TRBJ1-1; D not certain. This CDR3 comprises 14 residues. Deletions cut 3 bases from V and 4 bases from J, with 12 bases between. Per germline, CDR1 SGHAT and CDR2 FQNNGV. This CDR3 is CASSFIRLSTEAFF. Here the CDR3 DNA reads TGTGCCAGCAGCTTTATAAGACTTAGCACTGAAGCTTTCTTT. The complete variable domain, with remaining parts taken from reference TRBV11-2 and TRBJ1-1, reads EAGVAQSPRYKIIEKRQSVAFWCNPISGHATLYWYQQILGQGPKLLIQFQNNGVVDDSQLPKDRFSAERLKGVDSTLKIQPAKLEDSAVYLCASSFIRLSTEAFFGQGTRLTVV.

The chain employs TRBV5-1 and TRBJ2-5, with 8 bases fitting TRBD2. The length of the CDR3 is 15 residues. J gave up 3 bases and V 1 base, and 5 bases lay outside the gene matches. CDR1 is SGHRS and CDR2 is YFSETQ in the germline V gene. The CDR3 coding sequence is TGCGCCAGCAGCTTGAGTCGGCGGGAGGAAGAGACCCAGTACTTC. Translated, it gives CASSLSRREEETQYF.

The chain couples TRBV28 to TRBJ2-7; D is unresolved. This CDR3 has 14 residues. The germline V and J ends were trimmed by 2 bases and 4 bases, with 12 bases remaining between them. Germline V gene lookup returns CDR1 MDHEN and CDR2 SYDVKM. For the CDR3, the DNA is TGTGCCAGCAGTTTAGTTCCTAGTAGATACGAGCAGTACTTC. Amino acids: CASSLVPSRYEQYF.

V gene TRBV18 combines with J gene TRBJ1-5; TRBD1 agrees at 9 bases. Unmatched junction bases numbered 7, after V lost 1 base and J lost 0 bases. CDR3 size: 18 residues. Germline-derived CDR1 and CDR2 are KGHSH and LQKENI. CDR3 residues: CASSPQQGAVDSNQPQHF. CDR3 DNA: TGTGCCAGCTCACCACAACAGGGGGCGGTTGATAGCAATCAGCCCCAGCATTTT.

The chain recombines TRBV28 with TRBJ2-7, with D unresolved. V was pared by 10 bases and J by 0 bases, with 16 bases between. Germline CDR1 and CDR2: MDHEN and SYDVKM. CDR3 size: 14 residues. As DNA, the CDR3 is TGTGCCACCACTCCCCACCCCCCCTCCTACGAGCAGTACTTC. Amino acid sequence: CATTPHPPSYEQYF. Full variable domain (outside the CDR3, taken from reference TRBV28 and TRBJ2-7): DVKVTQSSRYLVKRTGEKVFLECVQDMDHENMFWYRQDPGLGLRLIYFSYDVKMKEKGDIPEGYSVSREKKERFSLILESASTNQTSMYLCATTPHPPSYEQYFGPGTRLTVT.

This clone was recorded once. The chain couples TRBV5-6 to TRBJ2-7, with a weak D call TRBD2 (6 bases). The CDR3 contains 15 residues. Deletions cut 4 bases from V and 1 base from J, with 15 bases between. CDR1 is SGHDT and CDR2 is YYEEEE in the germline V gene. CDR3 coding DNA: TGTGCCAGCAGCCACGGGTGGAGCGGGTCCTACGAGCAGTACTTC. This codes for CASSHGWSGSYEQYF.

This chain uses TRBV11-2 with TRBJ2-2; 10 nucleotides agree with TRBD2. Germline CDR1 is SGHAT and CDR2 is FQNNGV. The J segment lost 4 bases and the V segment lost 2 bases, leaving 4 bases of the junction unmatched. CDR3 size: 16 residues. In DNA, the CDR3 is TGTGCCAGCAGCTTACTAGCGGGAGTGAGCACCGGGGAGCTGTTTTTT. Its translation: CASSLLAGVSTGELFF.

The chain has TRBV10-2 and TRBJ2-5, with D possibly being TRBD2 (5 bases). The V end was cut by 2 bases, the J end by 4 bases, with 8 bases between. CDR3 length equals 13 residues. The germline V gene has CDR1 WSHSY and CDR2 SAAADI. The CDR3 spells CASSEGGRETQYF. CDR3 DNA: TGCGCCAGCAGTGAGGGTGGGAGAGAGACCCAGTACTTC.

The CDR3 here is CASRRTGNYGYTF. The CDR3, as DNA: TGTGCCAGCAGACGTACAGGGAACTATGGCTACACCTTC. The chain uses TRBV27 and TRBJ1-2; D perhaps matches TRBD1 (6 bases). The V gene's germline CDR1 is MNHEY and CDR2 SMNVEV (reference sequence). V lost 6 bases to trimming and J lost 2 bases, with 10 bases between them. The length of the CDR3 is 13 residues.

This clone is judged large (0.1 to 1%). The gene calls are TRBV28 and TRBJ2-7, with a possible D match to TRBD1 (5 bases). The CDR3 spans 16 residues. The V gene's germline CDR1 is MDHEN and CDR2 SYDVKM. V lost 5 bases and J lost 7, with 24 bases in between. The CDR3 DNA follows: TGTGCCAGCAGTCCCGGTCCGGACACGGTAGGCTTGGAGCAGTACTTC. Its protein product is CASSPGPDTVGLEQYF.